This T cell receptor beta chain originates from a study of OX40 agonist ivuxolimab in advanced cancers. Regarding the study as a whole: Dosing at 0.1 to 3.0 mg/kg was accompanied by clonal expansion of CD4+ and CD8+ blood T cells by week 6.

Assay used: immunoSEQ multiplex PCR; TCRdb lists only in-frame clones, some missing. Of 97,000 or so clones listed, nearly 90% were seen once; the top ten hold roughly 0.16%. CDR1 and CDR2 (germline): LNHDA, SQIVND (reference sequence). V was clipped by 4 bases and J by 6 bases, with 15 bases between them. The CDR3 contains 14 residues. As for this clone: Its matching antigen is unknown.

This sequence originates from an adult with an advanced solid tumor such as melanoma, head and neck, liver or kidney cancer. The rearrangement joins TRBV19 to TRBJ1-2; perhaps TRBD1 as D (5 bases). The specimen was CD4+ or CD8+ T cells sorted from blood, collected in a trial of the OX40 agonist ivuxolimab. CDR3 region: CASSNEWGINGYTF. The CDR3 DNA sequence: TGTGCCAGTAGTAACGAGTGGGGGATAAATGGCTACACCTTC.